The clone carrying this T cell receptor beta chain was observed many times. The antigen is undetermined. Semi-nested PCR with Nested Universal Primer A followed constant-region reverse priming of full-length variable regions. Via MiXCR, TCRdb re-called the 5' RACE reads, giving one row per CDR3 protein. The sample has just under 65,000 distinct CDR3 sequences, 20% to 25% seen once. Study-wide results and caveats: Greatest tumor Treg TCR overlap was with tumor naive CD4+ cells.

The V gene lost 0 bases and the J gene lost 3 bases, with 4 bases spanning the gap. CDR1 is SGHRS and CDR2 is YFSETQ in the germline V gene. CDR3 size: 12 residues. The material sequenced was memory CD4+ T cells sorted from a lymph node. Subset denoted: memory CD4+ T cells, CD4+CD45RO+CD25-. This chain links TRBV5-1 with TRBJ2-7, with D unresolved. This sequence originates from a female donor with breast cancer. The DNA for the CDR3 is TGCGCCAGCAGCTTGGACGGCTACGAGCAGTACTTC. This codes for CASSLDGYEQYF.